The clone carrying this T cell receptor (beta chain) has just one count. Its antigen remains unknown. These data belong to a study of vaccination effects on CD4 cells after COVID-19. The V and J ends lost 6 bases and 6 bases respectively, with 10 bases between them. CDR1 is MNHEY and CDR2 is SMNVEV in the germline V gene (reference sequence). The CDR3 totals 12 residues. Method: immunoSEQ multiplex PCR; TCRdb's copy keeps in-frame clones and lacks some. The sample has approximately 30,000 clones; about 66% are singletons. ViraFEST used viral peptide pools to expand antigen-specific CD4+ T cells before sequencing. Cells that had been cultured for ten to eleven days were the source of isolated CD4+ T cells. The culture medium for 1.5 million to 2.5 million PBMC per well included 10 IU/ml IL-2 and about 9.9 ug/ml peptides. The authors exchanged half the medium for IL-2 medium on days 3 and 7.

The chain recombines TRBV27 with TRBJ2-3; D remains unclear. The sample in question was CD4+ T cells from PBMCs cultured with HCoV-229E spike peptides, obtained before COVID-19 vaccination. This clonotype was sampled from a human donor who received a COVID-19 vaccine. DNA for the CDR3: TGTGCCAGCAGCGATAAAGGGGATACGCAGTATTTT. Encoded protein: CASSDKGDTQYF.